The 15 T cell receptor beta chains reported below all come from one sample, sequenced in a study of radiation and T cells in renal cell carcinoma. Clones were read by immunoSEQ multiplex PCR, and TCRdb kept only the in-frame ones, dropping some. The table shows around 140,000 clones, with around four fifths occurring only once. Time point defined: baseline pretreatment blood. Documented treatment: 15 Gy SBRT to primary tumor, nephrectomy 4 weeks later. The specimen comprised blood, sampled from a patient whose treatment included radiotherapy and nephrectomy. The receptors originated from a woman between 50 and 59 years old with renal cell carcinoma.

V is TRBV11-2 and J is TRBJ1-4, with D uncertain. Germline-derived CDR1 and CDR2 are SGHAT and FQNNGV. There are 13 residues in the CDR3. Trimming pared 5 bases from V and 0 bases from J, leaving 4 bases between. CDR3 in amino acids: CASSRSTNEKLFF. The CDR3 DNA reads as TGTGCCAGCAGCAGGTCAACTAATGAAAAACTGTTTTTT.

This chain uses TRBV6-5 with TRBJ1-1; D uncertain. Germline V gives CDR1 MNHEY, CDR2 SVGAGI. CDR3 length equals 12 residues. V was trimmed by 5 bases and J by 0 bases, leaving 4 bases between them. The CDR3 coding sequence is TGTGCCAGCAGTAGGATGAACACTGAAGCTTTCTTT. As protein: CASSRMNTEAFF.

The chain combines TRBV9 with TRBJ1-2; 7 bases match TRBD1. Germline trimming cut 5 bases from V and 7 bases from J; bases unmatched to any gene: 11. The length of the CDR3 is 14 residues. CDR1 and CDR2 from the germline V gene are SGDLS and YYNGEE. CDR3 loop: CASSARSDRAGYTF. The CDR3 DNA reads as TGTGCCAGCAGTGCTAGATCCGACAGGGCTGGCTACACCTTC.

In this sample, this clone turned up many times. V gene TRBV18 combines with J gene TRBJ2-3; D uncertain. Trimming shortened V by 2 bases and J by 3 bases, and 3 bases separated the two germline ends. The CDR3 is 12 amino acids. Germline CDR1 is KGHSH and CDR2 is LQKENI. The CDR3 DNA reads TGTGCCAGCTCACCAGCAACAGATACGCAGTATTTT. Translated: CASSPATDTQYF.

The chain has TRBV6-5 and TRBJ1-2, with D maybe TRBD1 (5 bases). This CDR3 comprises 14 residues. Per germline, CDR1 MNHEY and CDR2 SVGAGI. Between the trimmed V and J ends, which lost 4 bases and 4 bases, there was a span of 13 bases. The CDR3 loop is CASSLGTGSYGYTF. CDR3 bases: TGTGCCAGCAGTTTAGGGACCGGCAGCTATGGCTACACCTTC.

The chain combines TRBV6-6 with TRBJ2-7, with TRBD2 matching over 11 bases. V trimming: 7 bases; J trimming: 2 bases; junction bases outside the gene matches: 4. This CDR3 comprises 14 residues. Germline CDR1 is MNHNY and CDR2 is SVGAGI (reference sequence). CDR3 residues: CASTLTSGAYEQYF. In DNA, the CDR3 is TGTGCCAGCACCCTGACTAGCGGGGCCTACGAGCAGTACTTC.

The rearrangement joins TRBV25-1 to TRBJ2-1; D is ambiguous. The V end was cut by 6 bases, the J end by 6 bases, with 15 bases between. Germline CDR1 is MGHDK and CDR2 is SYGVNS. This CDR3 has 14 amino acids. DNA for the CDR3: TGTGCCAGCAGCCAAAGGGAAGGGTTCAATGAGCAGTTCTTC. It yields the protein CASSQREGFNEQFF.

The chain couples TRBV5-1 to TRBJ1-1; D unclear. The CDR3 sequence is 13 residues long. CDR1 and CDR2 (germline): SGHRS, YFSETQ. V lost 0 bases, J lost 4 bases, and 7 bases lay in between. CDR3 bases: TGCGCCAGCAGCTTGGAGGTTCGCACTGAAGCTTTCTTT. This encodes CASSLEVRTEAFF.

CDR3 nucleotide sequence: TGTGCCAGCTCCCCCGGGCCCTCGGCATACGAGCAGTACTTC. Encoded protein: CASSPGPSAYEQYF. J is TRBJ2-7 and V is TRBV18; the D is unclear. The germline V and J ends were trimmed by 6 bases and 4 bases, with 16 bases remaining between them. CDR3 length: 14 amino acids. Germline V gives CDR1 KGHSH, CDR2 LQKENI.

V and J are TRBV28 and TRBJ2-7; D might be TRBD2 (6 bases). The CDR3 is 13 residues long. Germline loops: CDR1 MDHEN, CDR2 SYDVKM. V was shortened by 7 bases and J by 1 base, with 11 bases between the two germline ends. The CDR3 DNA reads as TGTGCCAGCACCCCTGGGGGGTCCTACGAGCAGTACTTC. Its translation: CASTPGGSYEQYF.

V usage is TRBV7-2 and J usage is TRBJ1-6; D is unclear. Trimming pared 1 base from V and 9 bases from J, leaving 16 bases between. The CDR3 covers 16 residues. The germline gives CDR1 SGHTA, CDR2 FQGNSA. The CDR3 region is CASSLDRVLRGSPLHF. As DNA, the CDR3 is TGTGCCAGCAGCTTAGATCGGGTTTTGCGGGGTTCACCCCTCCACTTT.

To note about this clone: Additional DNA sequences in this sample encode the identical CDR3. This chain connects TRBV4-3 to TRBJ2-7; D is tentatively TRBD1 or TRBD2 (5 bases each). From germline, CDR1 is LGHNA and CDR2 YSLEER. The CDR3 extends over 14 amino acids. Trimming shortened V by 5 bases and J by 2 bases, and 13 bases separated the two germline ends. The CDR3 bases are TGCGCCAGCAGCGCCGGGACGGGGACCTACGAGCAGTACTTC. Residues: CASSAGTGTYEQYF.

The J gene is TRBJ1-5, the V gene TRBV6-1; D may be TRBD1 (5 bases). The CDR3 is made up of 17 amino acids. With 2 bases removed from V and 0 bases from J, the gap between germline ends came to 14 bases. Germline CDR1 and CDR2: MNHNS and SASEGT. DNA for the CDR3: TGTGCCAGCAGTGAACGCGGGGTGACAGTTAGCAATCAGCCCCAGCATTTT. The encoded protein is CASSERGVTVSNQPQHF.

On this clone: Germline and junction disagree at one end, which may indicate a read error. The chain links TRBV18 to TRBJ1-4, with a weak D call TRBD1 (6 bases). The CDR3 covers 15 residues. Germline CDR1 KGHSH, CDR2 LQKENI. In nucleotides, the CDR3 is TGTGCCAGCTCGCCACTAGTGGGGGCCGGGGAAAAACTGTTTTTT. This translates into CASSPLVGAGEKLFF.

Here the CDR3 reads CASSPHMGTRGYTF. As DNA, the CDR3 is TGTGCCAGCAGCCCCCATATGGGGACAAGAGGCTACACCTTC. This chain connects TRBV6-5 to TRBJ1-2, with a possible D match to TRBD1 (6 bases). CDR3 length: 14 residues. Trimming removed 6 bases from V and 8 bases from J, with 19 bases in between. Looked up from germline, CDR1 is MNHEY and CDR2 is SVGAGI.